The sequence of this T cell receptor (beta chain) was determined in a study of early T cells in non-severe SARS-CoV-2 infection. Study in general: Chains from this unsorted whole-blood bulk RNA could not be paired. The study, taken as a whole, reports: VDJdb matching favored anti-spike CD8 responses, missing private and CD4 specificities.

Attachment of unique molecular identifiers was made to individual cDNA molecules. TCRdb independently ran MiXCR on the 5' RACE reads; one entry per CDR3 protein. In the table there are over 85,000 distinct CDR3 sequences, around 12% of which are singletons. Concerning this clonotype itself: Antigen unknown.

Deletions cut 3 bases from V and 0 bases from J, with 15 bases between. This CDR3 contains 17 residues. This TCR was recovered from an adult who was a healthcare worker with PCR-confirmed SARS-CoV-2 infection or an uninfected control (not recorded which). V is TRBV12-3 or TRBV12-4 and J is TRBJ1-5; a weak D match, TRBD1 (5 bases). Sequencing used whole blood, obtained at baseline. CDR3 residues: CASSLFGTGDSNQPQHF. In DNA, the CDR3 is TGTGCCAGCAGTTTGTTCGGGACGGGGGATAGCAATCAGCCCCAGCATTTT.